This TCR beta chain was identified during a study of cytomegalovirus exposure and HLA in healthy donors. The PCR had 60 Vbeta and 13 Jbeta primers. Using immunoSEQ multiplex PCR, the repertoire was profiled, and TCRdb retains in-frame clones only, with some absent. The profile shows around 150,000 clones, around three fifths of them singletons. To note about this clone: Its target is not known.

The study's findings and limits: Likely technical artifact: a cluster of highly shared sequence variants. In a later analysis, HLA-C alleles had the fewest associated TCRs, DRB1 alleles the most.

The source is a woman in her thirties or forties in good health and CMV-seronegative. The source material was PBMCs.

CDR3 amino acids: CASSPIYTRNTEAFF. The CDR3 DNA follows: TGTGCCAGCAGCCCAATATACACCCGGAACACTGAAGCTTTCTTT. The J gene is TRBJ1-1, the V gene TRBV7-9; D gene unclear. Trimming took 5 bases from V and 1 from J, leaving 14 bases between them. The CDR3 sequence is 15 residues long. Germline CDR1 SEHNR, CDR2 FQNEAQ (reference sequence).